This T cell receptor (beta chain) comes out of a study of response to subunit inactivated influenza vaccine. This CDR3 region has 15 residues. Trimming took 3 bases from V and 7 from J, leaving 19 bases between them. Germline V gene lookup returns CDR1 SGHKS and CDR2 YYEKEE (reference sequence). Concerning this clonotype: Antigen: not known.

TCRdb re-derived calls from the RT-PCR reads in MiXCR, one entry per CDR3 protein. The top ten clones hold approximately 7% of a sample with roughly 700,000 distinct CDR3 sequences, about 15% of them seen once. Study findings and constraints: Each seasonal influenza vaccination, the authors suggested, recruits few new T cells.

J is TRBJ1-2 and V is TRBV5-5; D is perhaps TRBD1 (5 bases). Source: PBMCs from blood, taken less than 15 days before vaccination. The receptor was isolated from a man in his fifties or sixties who received an inactivated influenza vaccine. This CDR3 is CASSSRGAGKTGYTF. The CDR3 nucleotides read TGTGCCAGCAGCTCCCGTGGGGCAGGGAAGACTGGCTACACCTTC. Complete variable domain (other parts from reference TRBV5-5 and TRBJ1-2): DAGVTQSPTHLIKTRGQQVTLRCSPISGHKSVSWYQQVLGQGPQFIFQYYEKEERGRGNFPDRFSARQFPNYSSELNVNALLLGDSALYLCASSSRGAGKTGYTFGSGTRLTVV.